This TCR beta chain was observed in a study of blood T cell repertoires in COVID-19. Germline CDR1 reads MNHEY; CDR2 reads SVGEGT. Unmatched junction bases numbered 10, after V lost 4 bases and J lost 1 base. This CDR3 has 17 amino acids. Using immunoSEQ multiplex PCR, the repertoire was profiled, and TCRdb retains in-frame clones only, with some absent. The profile shows 440,000 or so clones, about 91% of them singletons. The chain recombines TRBV6-2 or TRBV6-3 with TRBJ2-4, with 7 bases identical to TRBD1. The specimen sequenced was peripheral blood. The TCR comes from a woman aged 40 to 50 with COVID-19, enrolled during active disease. CDR3 in amino acids: CASSSRPLGQAKNIQYF. CDR3 in DNA: TGTGCCAGCAGTTCCCGCCCTCTGGGACAGGCCAAAAACATTCAGTACTTC.